One sample yielded the 20 T cell receptor beta chains listed below, sequenced in a study of OX40 agonist ivuxolimab in advanced cancers. Libraries were prepared by immunoSEQ multiplex PCR; TCRdb keeps only in-frame clonotypes and omits some of them. The top ten hold over 2% of the sample, which has about 59,000 clones, 84% seen once. The sequencing used CD4+ or CD8+ T cells sorted from blood, collected in a trial of the OX40 agonist ivuxolimab. These receptors were obtained from an adult with an advanced solid tumor such as melanoma, head and neck, liver or kidney cancer.

CDR3 DNA: TGCGCCAGCAGCTTGTCTAGCGGACAAGAGACCCAGTACTTC. Its protein product is CASSLSSGQETQYF. The V gene is TRBV5-1, the J gene TRBJ2-5; 7 bases line up with TRBD2. Unmatched junction bases numbered 2, after V lost 1 base and J lost 2 bases. Germline V gene sequence: CDR1 SGHRS, CDR2 YFSETQ. The CDR3 consists of 14 residues.

The rearrangement links TRBV19 to TRBJ2-2; D is possibly TRBD1 (6 bases). The CDR3 extends over 15 amino acids. The V gene lost 2 bases and the J gene lost 3 bases, with 10 bases spanning the gap. The germline gives CDR1 LNHDA, CDR2 SQIVND (reference sequence). In nucleotides, the CDR3 is TGTGCCAGTAGTATATGGGACACCCACACCGGGGAGCTGTTTTTT. Translating it yields CASSIWDTHTGELFF.

The chain joins TRBV19 to TRBJ1-2; D perhaps matches TRBD1 (5 bases). Germline-derived CDR1 and CDR2 are LNHDA and SQIVND (reference sequence). The CDR3 length is 15 residues. Deletions cut 3 bases from V and 4 bases from J, with 15 bases between. The CDR3 nucleotides read TGTGCCAGTAGTATTCAGTGGGGCTGGTTCTATGGCTACACCTTC. It translates to CASSIQWGWFYGYTF.

The chain joins TRBV6-1 to TRBJ1-5, with D hard to call. This CDR3 is 13 amino acids long. CDR1 is MNHNS, CDR2 SASEGT, per germline. The V and J ends lost 7 bases and 2 bases respectively, with 9 bases between them. The CDR3, as DNA: TGTGCCAGCACCGTCGCGGGCAATCAGCCCCAGCATTTT. Its protein is CASTVAGNQPQHF.

The rearrangement uses TRBV4-1 and TRBJ1-5; 7 bases map to TRBD1. CDR1 and CDR2 (germline): MGHRA, YSYEKL. The junction had 9 bases not matched to a gene; V was cut back by 1 base and J by 3 bases. The CDR3 runs 17 residues. CDR3 loop: CASSQGWQQGNNQPQHF. The CDR3 DNA sequence: TGCGCCAGCAGCCAAGGCTGGCAACAGGGGAACAATCAGCCCCAGCATTTT.

This clone showed up just a few times. The rearrangement joins TRBV5-4 to TRBJ2-6; D perhaps matches TRBD1 (6 bases). CDR1 is SGHNT, CDR2 YYREEE, per germline (reference sequence). The CDR3 is 17 amino acids. V was cut by 0 bases and J by 1 base, with 11 bases left in between. CDR3 DNA: TGTGCCAGCAGCTTGGACAGGGTAGGATCTGGGGCCAACGTCCTGACTTTC. The encoded protein is CASSLDRVGSGANVLTF.

The chain is built from TRBV9 and TRBJ1-1; possible D gene TRBD1, 5 bases. V was trimmed by 0 bases and J by 0 bases, leaving 12 bases between them. The CDR3 totals 16 residues. The germline CDR1 and CDR2 sequences are SGDLS and YYNGEE. CDR3 coding DNA: TGTGCCAGCAGCGTAGGATTGGGACCGATGAACACTGAAGCTTTCTTT. Translated: CASSVGLGPMNTEAFF.

The chain carries TRBV19 and TRBJ2-1; D is ambiguous. Between the trimmed V and J ends, which lost 5 bases and 9 bases, there was a span of 14 bases. The germline gives CDR1 LNHDA, CDR2 SQIVND (reference sequence). The CDR3 runs to 13 residues. The CDR3 is CASSSRSGSEQFF. The CDR3 coding sequence is TGTGCCAGTAGTTCCCGGTCGGGCAGTGAGCAGTTCTTC.

V is TRBV6-1 and J is TRBJ1-6; 8 bases map to TRBD1. The CDR3 has 15 residues. Germline V gene data show CDR1 as MNHNS and CDR2 as SASEGT. V dropped 8 bases and J dropped 3; count of bases not matched to a gene: 6. This CDR3 reads CASLGQGVYNSPLHF. DNA of the CDR3: TGTGCCAGCCTCGGACAGGGCGTCTATAATTCACCCCTCCACTTT.

This chain links TRBV2 with TRBJ2-5, with D possibly being TRBD2 (6 bases). Germline CDR1 reads SNHLY; CDR2 reads FYNNEI. This CDR3 contains 13 residues. Trimming stripped 4 bases from V and 5 bases from J, with 11 bases between. The DNA of the CDR3 is TGTGCCAGCAGTGCAAGGGCGGGGGAGACCCAGTACTTC. As protein: CASSARAGETQYF. The full variable domain, in which reference TRBV2 and TRBJ2-5 provide the parts outside the CDR3, is EPEVTQTPSHQVTQMGQEVILRCVPISNHLYFYWYRQILGQKVEFLVSFYNNEISEKSEIFDDQFSVERPDGSNFTLKIRSTKLEDSAMYFCASSARAGETQYFGPGTRLLVL.

The chain recombines TRBV4-2 with TRBJ1-2; 8 bases agree with TRBD1. Germline V gene data show CDR1 as LGHNA and CDR2 as YNFKEQ. The CDR3 runs to 15 residues. Trimming cost V 2 bases and J 2 bases; bases outside gene matches: 4. CDR3 in amino acids: CASSQPGQANYGYTF. CDR3 DNA: TGTGCCAGCAGCCAACCGGGACAGGCAAACTATGGCTACACCTTC.

This clone was picked up a small number of times. This chain connects TRBV4-3 to TRBJ2-2, with 8 positions matching TRBD2. Germline V gives CDR1 LGHNA, CDR2 YSLEER. The CDR3 has 17 amino acids. V shed 0 bases, J shed 1 base, and the junction held 4 bases outside the gene matches. The CDR3 DNA is TGCGCCAGCAGCCAAGATCCGGCGGGGGGGAACACCGGGGAGCTGTTTTTT. It yields the protein CASSQDPAGGNTGELFF.

Turning to this clone: This clone may be a read error of a much larger clone one base away. Other nucleotide sequences in the sample specify the same CDR3. The J gene is TRBJ2-2, the V gene TRBV7-2; no firm D call. The CDR3 has 14 residues. With 1 base removed from V and 9 bases from J, the gap between germline ends came to 12 bases. Germline CDR1 reads SGHTA; CDR2 reads FQGNSA. The CDR3 reads CASSLGAQRRELFF. In nucleotides, the CDR3 is TGTGCCAGCAGCTTAGGAGCTCAACGCCGGGAGCTGTTTTTT.

This rearrangement joins TRBV5-1 to TRBJ2-1, with 8 positions matching TRBD1. The CDR3 runs 15 residues. V dropped 3 bases and J dropped 8; count of bases not matched to a gene: 10. The germline V gene has CDR1 SGHRS and CDR2 YFSETQ. CDR3 nucleotides: TGCGCCAGCAGCTCGACAGGGGCGTTGTGGGATGAGCAGTTCTTC. Encoded protein: CASSSTGALWDEQFF.

The J gene is TRBJ1-4, the V gene TRBV10-3; the D gene is possibly TRBD1 (6 bases). The CDR3 contains 16 residues. Per germline, CDR1 ENHRY and CDR2 SYGVKD. V lost 6 bases and J 0 bases, leaving 14 bases between the germline ends. The CDR3 sequence is CAISDGQTATNEKLFF. In DNA form, the CDR3 reads TGTGCCATCAGCGACGGACAGACCGCAACTAATGAAAAACTGTTTTTT.

The rearrangement joins TRBV19 to TRBJ2-2; 7 bases are a match to TRBD1. This CDR3 comprises 13 residues. Germline CDR1 reads LNHDA; CDR2 reads SQIVND (reference sequence). With V trimmed by 4 bases and J by 6 bases, 2 bases remained unmatched. The DNA for the CDR3 is TGTGCCAGTAGTACGACAGGGCCCGGGGAGCTGTTTTTT. It is translated as CASSTTGPGELFF.

The genes are TRBV15 and TRBJ1-2; TRBD1 is a possible D gene (5 bases). Germline V gene sequence: CDR1 LNHNV, CDR2 YYDKDF (reference sequence). This CDR3 has 16 amino acids. Between the trimmed V and J ends, which lost 3 bases and 4 bases, there was a span of 18 bases. CDR3 nucleotide sequence: TGTGCCACCAGCAGTCGGGGTAGGGGAACTATCTATGGCTACACCTTC. Its translation: CATSSRGRGTIYGYTF.

The chain is built from TRBV30 and TRBJ2-7, with D perhaps matching TRBD1 or TRBD2 (5 bases each). Trimming stripped 7 bases from V and 4 bases from J, with 11 bases between. CDR3 size: 11 residues. Germline V gene sequence: CDR1 GTSNPN, CDR2 SVGIG (reference sequence). The CDR3 loop reads CASSGRYEQYF. As DNA, the CDR3 is TGTGCCTCTTCGGGGCGTTACGAGCAGTACTTC.

The genes are TRBV5-4 and TRBJ2-3, with a possible D match to TRBD2 (6 bases). The CDR3 has 15 residues. Trimming shortened V by 5 bases and J by 0 bases, and 13 bases separated the two germline ends. In germline, CDR1 is SGHNT, CDR2 YYREEE (reference sequence). For the CDR3, the DNA is TGTGCCAGCAGTACTCTAGCGTCGAGCACAGATACGCAGTATTTT. The encoded protein is CASSTLASSTDTQYF.

The genes are TRBV2 and TRBJ2-1; 10 nucleotides agree with TRBD2. Per germline, CDR1 SNHLY and CDR2 FYNNEI. The CDR3 extends over 15 amino acids. The V and J ends lost 6 bases and 6 bases, in that order; junction bases with no gene match: 8. The CDR3 protein is CASSPGLAASNEQFF. CDR3 in DNA: TGTGCCAGCAGCCCCGGACTAGCGGCCAGCAATGAGCAGTTCTTC.